This T cell receptor beta chain appears in the sequencing data of a study of Ad26.COV2.S vaccination and SARS-CoV-2 variants (dated by TCRdb to the early 2020s). About the full investigation: Vaccine-arm donors came from COV1001, a multicentre, randomized, double-blind, placebo-controlled phase I-IIa trial of Ad26.COV2.S in healthy adults. Dosing of Ad26.COV2.S was intramuscular, at either 5x10^10 or 1x10^11 viral particles, delivered as one shot or as two shots spaced 56 days apart. TCRbeta repertoire sequencing served as the tool for gauging how specific and how broad the SARS-CoV-2-reactive T cell receptors were following Ad26.COV2.S vaccination. The TCR-sequenced set comprised approximately 32 samples: some 19 Ad26.COV2.S vaccine recipients, 5 placebo recipients and 8 SARS-CoV-2 convalescent individuals. Trial participants were randomized into five groups of five, in which low-dose or high-dose Ad26.COV2.S was given once or twice, or placebo was given on both occasions. Investigators remained blinded to trial group allocation during experiments and outcome assessment.

Comment on this clone: Its antigen remains undetermined. Base qualities are not at hand, and no much larger clone is one base apart.

After removal of 3 bases from V and 3 bases from J, the junction retains 4 bases not matched to a gene. The CDR3 measures 14 amino acids from cysteine to phenylalanine. The CDR3 DNA has 42 bases and is translated from base 1. CDR1 and CDR2, per the germline V gene (reference sequence), are LNHNV and YYDKDF. The research as a whole found: Higher spike-specific TCR breadth was observed in Ad26.COV2.S recipients than in placebo recipients (P = 0.0014). It was noted by the authors that total T cell responses may have been underestimated by the TCR breadth and depth analyses. Substantial breadth of spike-specific CD8+ and CD4+ T cell responses was reported after vaccination. The study was not powered for comparison of responses between vaccine doses or regimens. Vaccine and placebo recipients had similar non-spike TCR breadth, a finding consistent with the vaccine containing only spike.

The treatment or condition label of this sample denotes: around 19 received Ad26.COV2.S at low or high dose, single or two shots; about 5 received placebo; per-sample allocation not given. For vaccine and placebo recipients, the sequenced repertoires came from samples collected on day 63 after the first injection. In Cohort 1b, about two dozen adults aged 18-55 years were enrolled at a single site in Boston, USA, between 29 July and 7 August 2020. Ad26.COV2.S was a replication-incompetent adenovirus type 26 vector expressing a prefusion-stabilized SARS-CoV-2 spike protein from the original Wuhan strain. The immunoSEQ Assay was the method used to sequence TCRbeta CDR3 regions. After extraction, genomic DNA underwent amplification by bias-controlled multiplex PCR, followed by high-throughput sequencing. The study's processing was this. To quantify the absolute abundance of every unique TCRbeta CDR3 region, sequences were collapsed and filtered. Usable DNA was measured by amplifying reference genes present in all nucleated cells, and TCRbeta template counts were normalized to that usable DNA to estimate T cell fraction. Repertoire TCRs were annotated as SARS-CoV-2-specific when V gene, CDR3 amino acid sequence and J gene were exactly matched to a known reactive TCR set. The reference SARS-CoV-2 TCR set was obtained from MIRA and was filtered for enrichment in COVID-19-positive ImmuneCODE repertoires, whereby public or cross-reactive TCRs were removed. Drawing on the MIRA antigens, annotated TCRs were analysed further at the level of specific ORF or position within ORF. Depth was the summed frequency of annotated unique rearrangements, while breadth was defined as annotated unique rearrangements over total unique productive rearrangements. Two-sided Wilcoxon rank-sum tests were applied when comparing TCR breadth between groups. TCRdb took over this immuneACCESS table, retaining in-frame rearrangements with V and J assigned. Such tables are incomplete; in checked studies, under half of the missing clones stem from an unresolved V gene, and the remainder is unexplained. The DNA gave D and trimming, while V, J and clone size come from that table. Across this sample there are approximately 480,000 clones, with around 88% seen only once. The leading ten clones occupy roughly 12% of the sample.

The chain uses TRBV15 and TRBJ2-7; TRBD1 agrees with 8 junctional bases. Sequenced here: peripheral blood, sampled in a trial of Ad26.COV2.S vaccine versus placebo. The receptor's source is a person between 18 and 59 years old who received the Ad26.COV2.S COVID-19 vaccine or a placebo. The nucleotide sequence reads TGTGCCACCAGCAGGGGGGACAGGCTCTACGAGCAGTACTTC. The translation is CATSRGDRLYEQYF.